This is a list of T cell receptor beta chains from one sample in a study of graft-versus-host responses after intestinal transplantation. Sequencing was performed with immunoSEQ multiplex PCR; in TCRdb, only in-frame clones are kept and a portion is missing. The sample has 24,000 or so clones; almost 85% are singletons. Which antigens these TCRs recognize remains unknown. The sample here was unstimulated CD8+ T cells sorted from spleen or lymph node cells, taken before transplant. These TCRs come from a human donor who was the organ donor for an intestinal transplant. CDR3s include the opening cysteine and the closing phenylalanine or tryptophan. D genes are given only for firm matches. Clone size is not always given. Where it is, it says once, few, many or a class for expanded clones.

size,J,V,D,DNA,CDR3
once,TRBJ2-4,TRBV5-6,TRBD1,TGTGCCAGCAGCTTTGGACAGGGGCACATTCAGTACTTC,CASSFGQGHIQYF
.,TRBJ1-1,TRBV5-6,.,TGTGCCGCAAGTCACGCGAACACTGAAGCTTTCTTT,CAASHANTEAFF
few,TRBJ2-7,TRBV9,.,TGTGCCAGCAGCGTAGGAGGGGGGGCCTACGAGCAGTACTTC,CASSVGGGAYEQYF
.,TRBJ1-1,TRBV6-5,TRBD1,TGTGCCAGCAGTTACTGGCAGGGGGCAATGAACACTGAAGCTTTCTTT,CASSYWQGAMNTEAFF
.,TRBJ1-2,TRBV13,.,TGTGCCAGCAGCGAAGGGAGGTCCCTATATGGCTACACCTTC,CASSEGRSLYGYTF
few,TRBJ1-2,TRBV4-1,TRBD1,TGCGCCAGCAGCCGGCCGGGACAGGAGTACTACACCTTC,CASSRPGQEYYTF
.,TRBJ2-1,TRBV11-2,TRBD1,TGTGCCAGCAGCTTAGGTCAGGGGGCGCAAGGTAATGAGCAGTTCTTC,CASSLGQGAQGNEQFF
.,TRBJ2-7,TRBV19,TRBD1,TGTGCCAGTAGCCCCCAACCCGGGACAGATAGGCAGTACTTC,CASSPQPGTDRQYF
once,TRBJ2-5,TRBV7-6,.,TGTGCCAGCAGCTTAAGGGGCAGGGAGACCCAGTACTTC,CASSLRGRETQYF
.,TRBJ2-7,TRBV11-2,.,TGTGCCAGCAGCTTCCGACAAGACTACGAGCAGTACTTC,CASSFRQDYEQYF
.,TRBJ2-3,TRBV10-2,.,TGCGCCAGCAAACTAGAACGAGACACAGATACGCAGTATTTT,CASKLERDTDTQYF
.,TRBJ1-2,TRBV6-1,TRBD1,TGTGCCAGCAGTGTTAGGGACAGGGGGCGCGGGTATGGCTACACCTTC,CASSVRDRGRGYGYTF
.,TRBJ2-5,TRBV4-1,TRBD2,TGCGCCAGCAGCCAAGATGGATTGGTAGCGGGAGGGCCAGGAGAGACCCAGTACTTC,CASSQDGLVAGGPGETQYF
.,TRBJ2-1,TRBV4-3,TRBD2,TGCGCCAGCAGCCTCCGGTCTAGCGGGTACAATGAGCAGTTCTTC,CASSLRSSGYNEQFF
.,TRBJ2-3,TRBV19,TRBD2,TGTGCCTCTGCGACTAGCGGGGGCAACACAGATACGCAGTATTTT,CASATSGGNTDTQYF
.,TRBJ2-3,TRBV2,TRBD2,TGTGCCAGCCGGAGGGGCGGGAGTCGGACAGATACGCAGTATTTT,CASRRGGSRTDTQYF
.,TRBJ1-6,TRBV27,TRBD1,TGTGCCAGCAGTTTACAAGGACAGGGCAGCTCCTATAATTCACCCCTCCACTTT,CASSLQGQGSSYNSPLHF
.,TRBJ2-1,TRBV29-1,.,TGCAGCGCGGGTTACAGGGACAATGAGCAGTTCTTC,CSAGYRDNEQFF
.,TRBJ1-1,TRBV27,.,TGTGCCAGCAGCTTCATTCAAGGGGGTATGAACACTGAAGCTTTCTTT,CASSFIQGGMNTEAFF
.,TRBJ2-1,TRBV5-6,.,TGTGCCAGCAGCTTGGGGTGGGAGATGCGGTACAATGAGCAGTTCTTC,CASSLGWEMRYNEQFF
.,TRBJ1-1,TRBV5-1,.,TGCGCCAGCAGCTTGGATGTACACCTGGGGACTGAAGCTTTCTTT,CASSLDVHLGTEAFF
once,TRBJ2-1,TRBV5-6,TRBD2,TGTGCCACCCCGGGACTAGTTAACTACAATGAGCAGTTCTTC,CATPGLVNYNEQFF
.,TRBJ2-3,TRBV30,.,TGTGCCTGCCATCTGGAGGCGGGACCCACAGATACGCAGTATTTT,CACHLEAGPTDTQYF
once,TRBJ2-7,TRBV19,TRBD2,TGTGCCAGTAGTGGGAGCGGGGGGGTCTCCTACGAGCAGTACTTC,CASSGSGGVSYEQYF
.,TRBJ1-1,TRBV5-6,.,TGTGCCAGCAGCTTGCTGGGGGACACTGAAGCTTTCTTT,CASSLLGDTEAFF
.,TRBJ1-1,TRBV19,.,TGTGCCAGTAGTATAGGCAACACTGAAGCTTTCTTT,CASSIGNTEAFF
few,TRBJ1-1,TRBV7-6,TRBD1,TGTGCCAGCAGCTTATCCCAGGGGGAAGGGGCTTTCTTT,CASSLSQGEGAFF
.,TRBJ1-1,TRBV18,.,TGTGCCAGCTCACCACAGGGGCAGCGGGCGTCGAACACTGAAGCTTTCTTT,CASSPQGQRASNTEAFF
.,TRBJ1-4,TRBV16,.,TGTGCCAGCAGCCGGACGGGGCCAACTAATGAAAAACTGTTTTTT,CASSRTGPTNEKLFF
.,TRBJ1-2,TRBV7-2,.,TGTGCCAGCAGCTCGCTCCCTCCTCGGACACGACGTAACTATGGCTACACCTTC,CASSSLPPRTRRNYGYTF
once,TRBJ2-7,TRBV2,TRBD1,TGTGCCAGCGACAGGGGGAAAAACGAGCAGTACTTC,CASDRGKNEQYF
.,TRBJ2-3,TRBV7-2,.,TGTGCCAGCGCCGGGGCAGATACGCAGTATTTT,CASAGADTQYF
.,TRBJ1-2,TRBV5-1,.,TGCGCCAGCAGCCGGGACACCGACCCCTATGGCTACACCTTC,CASSRDTDPYGYTF
.,TRBJ2-2,TRBV10-3,TRBD2,TGTGCCATCAGTGAACGAACTAGCGGGGGGGCCAACACCGGGGAGCTGTTTTTT,CAISERTSGGANTGELFF
.,TRBJ2-7,TRBV13,.,TGTGCCAGCAGCTTAGAACCGGGCGAGCAGTACTTC,CASSLEPGEQYF
.,TRBJ2-1,TRBV7-6,TRBD2,TGTGCCAGCAGCTTTCCCCTAGCGGGAGGGTTTAGAAATGAGCAGTTCTTC,CASSFPLAGGFRNEQFF
.,TRBJ1-1,TRBV19,.,TGTGCCAGTAAGCGGGGCACTGAAGCTTTCTTT,CASKRGTEAFF
.,TRBJ2-5,TRBV5-6,TRBD2,TGTGCCAGCAGCTTGTTTCGAGCGGGAGTGAGGTGGGAGACCCAGTACTTC,CASSLFRAGVRWETQYF
.,TRBJ1-1,TRBV4-3,TRBD1,TGCGCCAGCAGCCAAGATAGGGGGCCCACTGAAGCTTTCTTT,CASSQDRGPTEAFF
.,TRBJ2-7,TRBV19,TRBD1,TGTGCCAGTAGCTCGGGACAGGGGGCTTACGAGCAGTACTTC,CASSSGQGAYEQYF
.,TRBJ2-7,TRBV6-5,TRBD1,TGTGCCAGCAGTTACGAGACGACAGGGGGGTATGACGAGCAGTACTTC,CASSYETTGGYDEQYF
.,TRBJ2-7,TRBV5-1,.,TGCGCCAGCAGCTTGATCCAAGCAAGGACTACCTACGAGCAGTACTTC,CASSLIQARTTYEQYF
.,TRBJ2-7,TRBV4-1,.,TGCGCCAGCAGCCAAGTTTCCGGGCACTCCTACAAGCAGTACTTC,CASSQVSGHSYKQYF
.,TRBJ2-1,TRBV13,TRBD2,TGTGCCAGCAGCTTGGGGACACTAGCGGGAGAGAACAATGAGCAGTTCTTC,CASSLGTLAGENNEQFF
.,TRBJ2-7,TRBV13,TRBD2,TGTGCCAGCAGCCCCCAAGCGGGGGAAGGGTACGAGCAGTACTTC,CASSPQAGEGYEQYF
.,TRBJ2-2,TRBV9,.,TGTGCCAGCAGCGTAGGACAGAACACCGGGGAGCTGTTTTTT,CASSVGQNTGELFF
.,TRBJ1-2,TRBV7-9,.,TGTGCCAGCAGCCCTACAGGGAACTATGGCTACACCTTC,CASSPTGNYGYTF
.,TRBJ2-5,TRBV27,TRBD2,TGTGCCAGCAGTTTATGGGGGAGGGAGGAGACCCAGTACTTC,CASSLWGREETQYF
.,TRBJ2-7,TRBV12-1,.,TGTGCCAGCAGCTGGGGTGGACGAATCGGGCCCCCCTACGAGCAGTACTTC,CASSWGGRIGPPYEQYF
.,TRBJ2-2,TRBV6-1,TRBD2,TGTGCCAGCAGTGAACGGGTGGGAGGGACGAACACCGGGGAGCTGTTTTTT,CASSERVGGTNTGELFF
.,TRBJ1-2,TRBV7-9,.,TGTGCCAGCAGCTTAGTCGGTGGTAACTATGGCTACACCTTC,CASSLVGGNYGYTF
.,TRBJ1-2,TRBV19,.,TGTGCCAGTAGTACTGGGGGTGGCTACACCTTC,CASSTGGGYTF
.,TRBJ2-2,TRBV15,TRBD1,TGTGCCACCCTCCGGGACAGCTACACCGGGGAGCTGTTTTTT,CATLRDSYTGELFF
.,TRBJ1-4,TRBV5-4,TRBD1,TGTGCCAGCAGCTTGGGCGACAGGGCCAATGAAAAACTGTTTTTT,CASSLGDRANEKLFF
.,TRBJ2-5,TRBV23-1,TRBD1,TGCGCCAGCAGTCAGGACAGGCCGGAGACCCAGTACTTC,CASSQDRPETQYF
.,TRBJ2-2,TRBV9,.,TGTGCCAGCAGCGTAGCGGGGGACCTCACCGGGGAGCTGTTTTTT,CASSVAGDLTGELFF
.,TRBJ1-5,TRBV21-1,.,TGTGCCAGCAGCAAAGACACCCCTCCTTGGCCCCAGCATTTT,CASSKDTPPWPQHF
few,TRBJ1-4,TRBV19,.,TGTGCCAGTAGTATTTGGGGTCAGCGGGAAAAACTGTTTTTT,CASSIWGQREKLFF
.,TRBJ1-3,TRBV7-9,.,TGTGCCAGCAGCTTAGGGACGGTCTACTCTGGAAACACCATATATTTT,CASSLGTVYSGNTIYF